A selection of T cell receptor beta chains follows, all from one sample in a study of cytomegalovirus exposure and HLA in healthy donors. The repertoire was sequenced with immunoSEQ multiplex PCR; TCRdb's copy has only in-frame clones and lacks some. The table has tens of thousands of clones, approximately 79% seen once. What was sequenced was PBMCs. The receptors here all came from a young man in good health and CMV-seronegative. Each CDR3 is given with its conserved first and last residue. Fields, in order: D gene, V gene, J gene, clone size, CDR3 DNA, CDR3 protein. A D gene is named only where the DNA matches it firmly. Clone size is given for some rows only: seen once, a few or many times, or a class if the clone is expanded.

>TRBD2|TRBV5-1|TRBJ2-7|-
TGCGCCAGCAGCTTGGTTGGCGGGAGGGATTACGAGCAGTACTTC
CASSLVGGRDYEQYF
>-|TRBV7-8|TRBJ2-7|few
TGTGCCAGCAGCCCGGACAGAATCTACGAGCAGTACTTC
CASSPDRIYEQYF
>TRBD1|TRBV15|TRBJ1-4|-
TGTGCCACCAGCAGGGGACAGGGGAATGAAAAACTGTTTTTT
CATSRGQGNEKLFF
>-|TRBV7-8|TRBJ1-6|-
TGTGCCAGCAGCGGGCAGTTGACAGTGAATTCACCCCTCCACTTT
CASSGQLTVNSPLHF
>-|TRBV6-1|TRBJ2-5|-
TGTGCCAGCCCTACGGGCAGGAGGGAAGAGACCCAGTACTTC
CASPTGRREETQYF
>TRBD1|TRBV10-3|TRBJ1-1|-
TGTGCCATCACCGGACAGGGGATGAACACTGAAGCTTTCTTT
CAITGQGMNTEAFF
>TRBD1|TRBV28|TRBJ2-7|once
TGTGCCAGCAGTTCCTACTCTCTTCTTAGACAGGGGATTAACTACGAGCAGTACTTC
CASSSYSLLRQGINYEQYF
>-|TRBV7-2|TRBJ2-3|-
TGTGCCAGCAGCTTGTCTGGGGGCCGCACAGATACGCAGTATTTT
CASSLSGGRTDTQYF
>-|TRBV6-1|TRBJ1-5|-
TGTGCCAGCAGTGAATACAGGGCGAGCAATCAGCCCCAGCATTTT
CASSEYRASNQPQHF
>TRBD1|TRBV5-1|TRBJ1-4|once
TGCGCCAGCAGCTTTCGCGGGACAGGGGGAGAAAAACTGTTTTTT
CASSFRGTGGEKLFF
>-|TRBV19|TRBJ1-1|-
TGTGCCAGTAGTATATTTGGGCTAAACACTGAAGCTTTCTTT
CASSIFGLNTEAFF
>TRBD1|TRBV29-1|TRBJ2-1|once
TGCAGCGTCCTTGGGGGGACAGGGGGTGTAAATGAGCAGTTCTTC
CSVLGGTGGVNEQFF
>-|TRBV7-9|TRBJ1-2|few
TGTGCCAGCAGCTTAGGAACAGGTCCTGGCTACACCTTC
CASSLGTGPGYTF
>-|TRBV29-1|TRBJ2-1|-
TGCAGCGTTGAAGAGCAGGTCAATGAGCAGTTCTTC
CSVEEQVNEQFF